This T cell receptor (beta chain) was sequenced in a study of cytomegalovirus exposure and HLA in healthy donors. Study findings and constraints: Per a prior analysis, the majority of TCR beta V segments were productive roughly 90% or roughly 30% of the time.

For this clone: Its matching antigen is unknown.

The PCR contained 60 Vbeta and 13 Jbeta primers. Method: immunoSEQ multiplex PCR; TCRdb's copy keeps in-frame clones and lacks some. The table shows roughly 120,000 clones, with 73% occurring only once. While unrecorded immune exposures were likely, the donors were nominally healthy when sampled. Germline V gene sequence: CDR1 MGHRA, CDR2 YSYEKL. The V segment lost 3 bases and the J segment 5 bases; nucleotides outside the gene matches: 7. The CDR3 extends over 14 amino acids. This rearrangement joins TRBV4-1 to TRBJ2-7, with 7 bases lining up with TRBD1. The receptor was isolated from a woman aged 40 to 50 in good health and CMV-seropositive. Sequencing was carried out using PBMCs. The CDR3 region is CASSHRDSYDEQYF. The CDR3 DNA reads TGCGCCAGCAGCCACCGGGACAGCTATGACGAGCAGTACTTC.